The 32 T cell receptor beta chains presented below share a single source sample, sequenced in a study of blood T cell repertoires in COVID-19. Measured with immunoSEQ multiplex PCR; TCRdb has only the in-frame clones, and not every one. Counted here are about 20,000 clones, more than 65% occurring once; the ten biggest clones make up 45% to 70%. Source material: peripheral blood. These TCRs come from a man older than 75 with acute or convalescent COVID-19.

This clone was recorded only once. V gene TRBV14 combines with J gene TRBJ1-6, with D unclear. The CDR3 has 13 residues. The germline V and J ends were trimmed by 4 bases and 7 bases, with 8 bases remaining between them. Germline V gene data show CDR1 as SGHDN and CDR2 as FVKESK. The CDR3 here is CASSRAINSPLHF. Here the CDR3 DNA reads TGTGCCAGCAGCCGGGCCATCAATTCACCCCTCCACTTT. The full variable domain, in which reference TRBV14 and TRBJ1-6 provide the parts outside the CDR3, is EAGVTQFPSHSVIEKGQTVTLRCDPISGHDNLYWYRRVMGKEIKFLLHFVKESKQDESGMPNNRFLAERTGGTYSTLKVQPAELEDSGVYFCASSRAINSPLHFGNGTRLTVT.

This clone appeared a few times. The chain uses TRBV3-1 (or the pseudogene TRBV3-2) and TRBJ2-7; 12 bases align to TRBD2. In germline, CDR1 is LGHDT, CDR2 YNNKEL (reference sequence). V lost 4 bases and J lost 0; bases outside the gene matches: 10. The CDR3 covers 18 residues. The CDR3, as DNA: TGTGCCAGCAGCCCGGGGACTAGCGGGTTAAGGGGCTCCTACGAGCAGTACGTC. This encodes CASSPGTSGLRGSYEQYV.

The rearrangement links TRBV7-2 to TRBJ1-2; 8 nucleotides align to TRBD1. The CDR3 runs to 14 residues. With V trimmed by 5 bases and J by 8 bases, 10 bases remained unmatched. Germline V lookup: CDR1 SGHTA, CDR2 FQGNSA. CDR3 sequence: CASSPGQVLAGYTF. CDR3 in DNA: TGTGCCAGCAGCCCGGGACAGGTACTAGCCGGCTACACCTTC.

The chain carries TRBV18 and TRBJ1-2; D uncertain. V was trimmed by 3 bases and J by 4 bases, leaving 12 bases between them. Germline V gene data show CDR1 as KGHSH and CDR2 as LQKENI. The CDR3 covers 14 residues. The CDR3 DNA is TGTGCCAGCTCACCCGCCCAACTAGTCTATGGCTACACCTTC. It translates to CASSPAQLVYGYTF.

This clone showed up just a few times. In DNA form, the CDR3 reads TGTGCCAGCCATGGACAGGGGCGATCCTACGAGCAGTACGTC. It translates to CASHGQGRSYEQYV. The rearrangement links TRBV2 to TRBJ2-7; 9 bases are a match to TRBD1. The CDR3 is made up of 14 amino acids. The germline CDR1 and CDR2 sequences are SNHLY and FYNNEI. V dropped 8 bases and J dropped 1; count of bases not matched to a gene: 6.

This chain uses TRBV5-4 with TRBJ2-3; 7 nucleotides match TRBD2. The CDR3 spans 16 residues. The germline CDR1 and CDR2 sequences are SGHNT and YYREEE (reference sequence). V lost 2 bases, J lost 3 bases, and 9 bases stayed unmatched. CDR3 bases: TGTGCCAGCAGCTTAGGGGCGGGAGCTGGGACAGATACGCAGTATTTT. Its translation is CASSLGAGAGTDTQYF.

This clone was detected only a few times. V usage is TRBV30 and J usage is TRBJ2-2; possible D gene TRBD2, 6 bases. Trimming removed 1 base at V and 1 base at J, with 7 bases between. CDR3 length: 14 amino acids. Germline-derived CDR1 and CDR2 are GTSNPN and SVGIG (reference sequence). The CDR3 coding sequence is TGTGCCTGGAGTGGGCGGGAGAACACCGGGGAGCTGTTTTTT. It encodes CAWSGRENTGELFF.

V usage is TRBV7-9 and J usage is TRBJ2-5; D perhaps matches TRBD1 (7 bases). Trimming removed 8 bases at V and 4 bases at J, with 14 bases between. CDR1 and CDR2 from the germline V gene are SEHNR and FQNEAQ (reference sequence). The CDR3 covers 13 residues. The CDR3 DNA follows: TGTGCCAGCGTCATCCAGGGGGGAGAGACCCAGTACTTC. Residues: CASVIQGGETQYF. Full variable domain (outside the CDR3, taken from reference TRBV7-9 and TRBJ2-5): DTGVSQNPRHKITKRGQNVTFRCDPISEHNRLYWYRQTLGQGPEFLTYFQNEAQLEKSRLLSDRFSAERPKGSFSTLEIQRTEQGDSAMYLCASVIQGGETQYFGPGTRLLVL.

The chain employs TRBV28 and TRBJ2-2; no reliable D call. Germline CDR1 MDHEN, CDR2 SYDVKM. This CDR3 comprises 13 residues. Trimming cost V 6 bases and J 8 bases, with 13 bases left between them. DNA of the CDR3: TGTGCCAGCAGACGCCCGAACAAGGGGGAGCTGTTTTTT. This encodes CASRRPNKGELFF.

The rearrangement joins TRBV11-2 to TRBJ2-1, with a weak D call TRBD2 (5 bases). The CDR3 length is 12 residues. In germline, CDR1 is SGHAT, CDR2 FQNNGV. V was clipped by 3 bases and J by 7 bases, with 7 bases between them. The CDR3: CASSFQRNEQFF. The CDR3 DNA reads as TGTGCCAGCAGCTTCCAGCGGAATGAGCAGTTCTTC. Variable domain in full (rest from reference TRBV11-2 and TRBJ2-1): EAGVAQSPRYKIIEKRQSVAFWCNPISGHATLYWYQQILGQGPKLLIQFQNNGVVDDSQLPKDRFSAERLKGVDSTLKIQPAKLEDSAVYLCASSFQRNEQFFGPGTRLTVL.

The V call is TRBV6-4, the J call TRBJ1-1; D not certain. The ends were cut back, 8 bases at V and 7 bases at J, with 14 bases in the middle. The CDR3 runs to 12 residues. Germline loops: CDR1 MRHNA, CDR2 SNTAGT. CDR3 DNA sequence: TGTGCCAGCCTCTATTTCAGGCATGAAGCTTTCTTT. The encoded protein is CASLYFRHEAFF.

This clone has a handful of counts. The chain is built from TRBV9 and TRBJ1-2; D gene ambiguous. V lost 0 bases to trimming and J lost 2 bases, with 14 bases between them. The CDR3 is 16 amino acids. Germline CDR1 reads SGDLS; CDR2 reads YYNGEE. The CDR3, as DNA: TGTGCCAGCAGCGTAGTGGAAGGGAGACCCAACTATGGCTACACCTTC. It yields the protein CASSVVEGRPNYGYTF.

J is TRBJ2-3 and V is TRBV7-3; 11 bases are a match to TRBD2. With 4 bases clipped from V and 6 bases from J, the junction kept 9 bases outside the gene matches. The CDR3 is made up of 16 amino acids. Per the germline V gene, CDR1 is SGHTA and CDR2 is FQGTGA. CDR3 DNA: TGTGCCAGCAGCTCAACTAGCGGGAGTGTAGCGGATACGCAGTATTTT. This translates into CASSSTSGSVADTQYF.

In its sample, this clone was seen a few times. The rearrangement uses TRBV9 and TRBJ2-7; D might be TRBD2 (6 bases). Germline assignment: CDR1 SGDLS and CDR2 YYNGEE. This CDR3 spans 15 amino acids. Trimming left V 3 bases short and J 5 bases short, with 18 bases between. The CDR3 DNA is TGTGCCAGCAGCGCTGGGAGGTCAGGGATCCACGAGCAGTACTTC. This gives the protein CASSAGRSGIHEQYF. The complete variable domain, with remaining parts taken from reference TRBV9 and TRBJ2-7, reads DSGVTQTPKHLITATGQRVTLRCSPRSGDLSVYWYQQSLDQGLQFLIQYYNGEERAKGNILERFSAQQFPDLHSELNLSSLELGDSALYFCASSAGRSGIHEQYFGPGTRLTVT.

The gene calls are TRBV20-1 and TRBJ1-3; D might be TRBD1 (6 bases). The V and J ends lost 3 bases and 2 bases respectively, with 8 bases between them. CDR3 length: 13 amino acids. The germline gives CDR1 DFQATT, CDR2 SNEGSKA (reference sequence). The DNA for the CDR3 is TGCAGTGCTAGTTCAGGGGCTGGAAACACCATATATTTT. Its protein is CSASSGAGNTIYF.

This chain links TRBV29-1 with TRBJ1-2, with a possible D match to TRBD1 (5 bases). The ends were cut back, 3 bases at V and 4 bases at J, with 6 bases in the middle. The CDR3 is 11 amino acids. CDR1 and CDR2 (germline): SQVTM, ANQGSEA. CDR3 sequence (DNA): TGCAGCGTTGATACAGGCTATGGCTACACCTTC. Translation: CSVDTGYGYTF. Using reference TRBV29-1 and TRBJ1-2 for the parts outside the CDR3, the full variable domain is SAVISQKPSRDICQRGTSLTIQCQVDSQVTMMFWYRQQPGQSLTLIATANQGSEATYESGFVIDKFPISRPNLTFSTLTVSNMSPEDSSIYLCSVDTGYGYTFGSGTRLTVV.

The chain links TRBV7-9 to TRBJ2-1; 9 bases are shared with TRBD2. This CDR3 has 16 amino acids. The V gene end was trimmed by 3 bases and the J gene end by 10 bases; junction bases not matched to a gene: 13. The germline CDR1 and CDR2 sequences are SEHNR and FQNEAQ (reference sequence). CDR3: CASSLGRPGLAKEQFF. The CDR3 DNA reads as TGTGCCAGCAGCTTGGGGCGACCGGGACTAGCAAAAGAGCAGTTCTTC.

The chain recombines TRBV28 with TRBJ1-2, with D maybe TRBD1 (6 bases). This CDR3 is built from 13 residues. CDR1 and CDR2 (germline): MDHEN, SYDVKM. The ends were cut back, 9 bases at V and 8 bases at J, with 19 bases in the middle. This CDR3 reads CASHTGSLLGYTF. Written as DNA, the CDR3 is TGTGCCAGTCATACAGGGTCTCTCCTCGGCTACACCTTC.

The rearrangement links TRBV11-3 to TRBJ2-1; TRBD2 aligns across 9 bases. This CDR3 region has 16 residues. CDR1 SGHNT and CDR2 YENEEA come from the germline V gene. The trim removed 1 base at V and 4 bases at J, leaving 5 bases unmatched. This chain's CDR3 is CASSLGLADFYNEQFF. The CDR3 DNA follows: TGTGCCAGCAGCTTAGGACTAGCGGATTTTTACAATGAGCAGTTCTTC.

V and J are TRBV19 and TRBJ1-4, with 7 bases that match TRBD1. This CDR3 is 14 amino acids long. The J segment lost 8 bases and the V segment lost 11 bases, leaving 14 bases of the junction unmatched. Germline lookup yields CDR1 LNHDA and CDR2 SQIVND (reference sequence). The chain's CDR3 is CACSTGTASEKLFF. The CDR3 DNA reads TGTGCCTGCTCCACGGGGACAGCGTCAGAAAAACTGTTTTTT. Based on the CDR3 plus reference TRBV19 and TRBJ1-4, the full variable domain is DGGITQSPKYLFRKEGQNVTLSCEQNLNHDAMYWYRQDPGQGLRLIYYSQIVNDFQKGDIAEGYSVSREKKESFPLTVTSAQKNPTAFYLCACSTGTASEKLFFGSGTQLSVL.

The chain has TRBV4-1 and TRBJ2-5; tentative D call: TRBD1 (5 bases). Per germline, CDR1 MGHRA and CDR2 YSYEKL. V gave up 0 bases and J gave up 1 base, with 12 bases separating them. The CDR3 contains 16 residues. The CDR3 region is CASSQDGAWPQETQYF. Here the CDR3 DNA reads TGCGCCAGCAGCCAAGATGGGGCGTGGCCCCAAGAGACCCAGTACTTC.

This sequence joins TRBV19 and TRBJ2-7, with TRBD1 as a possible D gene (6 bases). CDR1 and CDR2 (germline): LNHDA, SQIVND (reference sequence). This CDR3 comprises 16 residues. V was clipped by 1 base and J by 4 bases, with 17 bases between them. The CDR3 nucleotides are TGTGCCAGTAGTATAGCTGGGGACACTACCGTTTACGAGCAGTACTTC. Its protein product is CASSIAGDTTVYEQYF.

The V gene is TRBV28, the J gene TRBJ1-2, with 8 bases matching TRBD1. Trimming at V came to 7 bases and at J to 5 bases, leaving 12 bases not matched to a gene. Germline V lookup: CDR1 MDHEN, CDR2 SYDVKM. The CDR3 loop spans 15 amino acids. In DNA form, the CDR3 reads TGTGCCAGCACCTCACCCACAGGGGGAAGGTATGGCTACACCTTC. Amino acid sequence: CASTSPTGGRYGYTF.

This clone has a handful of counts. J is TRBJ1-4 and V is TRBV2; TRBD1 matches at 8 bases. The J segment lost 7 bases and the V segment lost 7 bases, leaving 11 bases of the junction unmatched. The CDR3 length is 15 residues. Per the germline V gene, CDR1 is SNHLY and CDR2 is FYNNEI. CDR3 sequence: CASTPDRAASEKLFF. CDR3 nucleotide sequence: TGTGCCAGCACGCCGGACAGGGCAGCTAGTGAAAAACTGTTTTTT.

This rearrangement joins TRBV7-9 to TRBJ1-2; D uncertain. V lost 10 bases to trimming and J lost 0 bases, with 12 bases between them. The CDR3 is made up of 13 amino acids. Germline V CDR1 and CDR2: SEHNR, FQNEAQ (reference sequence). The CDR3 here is CATMPRANYGYTF. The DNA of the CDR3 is TGTGCCACCATGCCCCGAGCTAACTATGGCTACACCTTC.

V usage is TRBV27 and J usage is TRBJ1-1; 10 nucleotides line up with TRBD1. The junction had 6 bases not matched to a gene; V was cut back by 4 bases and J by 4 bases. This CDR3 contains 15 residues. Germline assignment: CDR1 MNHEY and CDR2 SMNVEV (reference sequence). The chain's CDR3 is CASSSTGGVITEAFF. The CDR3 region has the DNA TGTGCCAGCAGTTCGACAGGGGGCGTTATCACTGAAGCTTTCTTT.

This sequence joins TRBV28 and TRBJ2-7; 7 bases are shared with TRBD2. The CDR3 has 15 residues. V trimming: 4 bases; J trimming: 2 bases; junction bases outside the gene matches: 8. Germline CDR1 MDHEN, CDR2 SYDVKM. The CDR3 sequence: CASSSETSPPYEQYF. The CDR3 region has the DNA TGTGCCAGCAGTTCTGAGACTAGCCCACCCTACGAGCAGTACTTC. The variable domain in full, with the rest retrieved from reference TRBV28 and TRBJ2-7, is DVKVTQSSRYLVKRTGEKVFLECVQDMDHENMFWYRQDPGLGLRLIYFSYDVKMKEKGDIPEGYSVSREKKERFSLILESASTNQTSMYLCASSSETSPPYEQYFGPGTRLTVT.

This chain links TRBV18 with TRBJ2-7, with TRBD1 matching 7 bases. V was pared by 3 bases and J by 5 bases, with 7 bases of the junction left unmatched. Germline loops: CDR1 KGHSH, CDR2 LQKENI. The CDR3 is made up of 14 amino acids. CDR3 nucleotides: TGTGCCAGCTCACCCAGGACAGGACCGAACGAGCAGTACTTC. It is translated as CASSPRTGPNEQYF.

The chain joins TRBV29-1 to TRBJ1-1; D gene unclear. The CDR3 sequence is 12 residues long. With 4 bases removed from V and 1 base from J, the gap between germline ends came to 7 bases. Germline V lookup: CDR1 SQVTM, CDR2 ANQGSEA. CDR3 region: CSVVVPNTEAFF. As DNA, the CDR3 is TGCAGCGTTGTAGTACCGAACACTGAAGCTTTCTTT. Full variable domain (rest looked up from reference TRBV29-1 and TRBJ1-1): SAVISQKPSRDICQRGTSLTIQCQVDSQVTMMFWYRQQPGQSLTLIATANQGSEATYESGFVIDKFPISRPNLTFSTLTVSNMSPEDSSIYLCSVVVPNTEAFFGQGTRLTVV.

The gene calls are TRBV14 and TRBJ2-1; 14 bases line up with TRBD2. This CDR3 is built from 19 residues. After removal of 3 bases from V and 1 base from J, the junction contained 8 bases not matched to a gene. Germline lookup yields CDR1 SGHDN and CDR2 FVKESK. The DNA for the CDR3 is TGTGCCAGCAGCCACACCGGGACTAGCGGGAGTTATTCCTACAATGAGCAGTTCTTC. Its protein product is CASSHTGTSGSYSYNEQFF.

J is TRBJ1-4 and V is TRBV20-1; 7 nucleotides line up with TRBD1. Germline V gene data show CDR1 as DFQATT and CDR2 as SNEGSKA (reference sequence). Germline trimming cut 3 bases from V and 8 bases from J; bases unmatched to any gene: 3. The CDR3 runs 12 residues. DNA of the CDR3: TGCAGTGCTAGTGGCAGGGGGGAAAAACTGTTTTTT. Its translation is CSASGRGEKLFF.

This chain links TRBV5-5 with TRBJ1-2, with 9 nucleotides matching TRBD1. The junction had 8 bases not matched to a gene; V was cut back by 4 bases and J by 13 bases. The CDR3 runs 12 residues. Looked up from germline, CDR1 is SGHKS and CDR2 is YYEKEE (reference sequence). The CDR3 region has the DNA TGTGCCAGCAGCGGGGGACAGGGCTTCGGCACCTTC. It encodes CASSGGQGFGTF.